The present TCR beta chain was sequenced within a study of T-cell memory formation after mild COVID-19. MiXCR, run by TCRdb on the 5' RACE reads, gives a single entry per CDR3 protein. The repertoire includes roughly 200,000 distinct CDR3 sequences, 15% to 20% of them detected once, and 2% to 2.5% sits in the top ten. This clonotype was recorded many times. The sample was PBMCs or a T cell subset sorted from them (not recorded which). The receptor's source is an adult woman who had mild COVID-19 (a few samples of this study predate the infection). Cell type and time point are not known.

The CDR3 loop reads CASRTGGYVNTEAFF. Here the CDR3 DNA reads TGTGCCAGCAGGACAGGGGGCTATGTGAACACTGAAGCTTTCTTT. The chain carries TRBV6-5 and TRBJ1-1; 10 bases agree with TRBD1. The trim removed 6 bases at V and 0 bases at J, leaving 4 bases unmatched. There are 15 residues in the CDR3. Germline loops: CDR1 MNHEY, CDR2 SVGAGI.